Below, 7 T cell receptor beta chains from the same sample are listed, as sequenced in a study of T cell responses to AZD1222 COVID-19 vaccine. Using immunoSEQ multiplex PCR, the repertoire was profiled, and TCRdb retains in-frame clones only, with some absent. The sample records about 86,000 clones, about 92% being singletons. The starting material was peripheral blood, obtained on day 0 of AZD1222 vaccination. These receptors all stem from an adult in good health.

V usage is TRBV5-1 and J usage is TRBJ2-2; the D is unclear. Per germline, CDR1 SGHRS and CDR2 YFSETQ. This CDR3 contains 13 residues. Deletions cut 4 bases from V and 4 bases from J, with 8 bases between. CDR3 amino acids: CASSQGSTGELFF. The CDR3 DNA follows: TGCGCCAGCAGCCAAGGGTCCACCGGGGAGCTGTTTTTT.

The rearrangement joins TRBV24-1 to TRBJ2-5; D may be TRBD2 (6 bases). This CDR3 is built from 19 residues. The germline V and J ends were trimmed by 0 bases and 4 bases, with 23 bases remaining between them. Germline V gene sequence: CDR1 KGHDR, CDR2 SFDVKD. In DNA, the CDR3 is TGTGCCACCAGTGATTTGCCTGAGGTCTCAGGGAGGTTGCGAGAGACCCAGTACTTC. Protein: CATSDLPEVSGRLRETQYF.

This chain connects TRBV15 to TRBJ2-5; D remains unclear. Germline CDR1 is LNHNV and CDR2 is YYDKDF (reference sequence). This CDR3 has 14 amino acids. Between the trimmed V and J ends, which lost 1 base and 2 bases, there was a span of 8 bases. CDR3 sequence (DNA): TGTGCCACCAGCAGAGTTTCGACTCAAGAGACCCAGTACTTC. Residues: CATSRVSTQETQYF.

The gene calls are TRBV10-1 and TRBJ1-5, with 8 bases fitting TRBD1. The CDR3 length is 18 residues. Trimming removed 10 bases from V and 0 bases from J; junction bases left unmatched: 17. The germline V gene has CDR1 WNHNN and CDR2 SYGVQD (reference sequence). The CDR3 DNA is TGCGCCAACTCCCCAGGGGGCAGGGAAACGATTAGCAATCAGCCCCAGCATTTT. Encoded protein: CANSPGGRETISNQPQHF.

The chain couples TRBV3-1 (or the pseudogene TRBV3-2) to TRBJ1-2; the match to TRBD1 covers 10 bases. This CDR3 region has 17 residues. Germline V gives CDR1 LGHDT, CDR2 YNNKEL (reference sequence). V was pared by 1 base and J by 5 bases, with 10 bases of the junction left unmatched. CDR3 amino acids: CASSQAKTGTGAYGYTF. DNA of the CDR3: TGTGCCAGCAGCCAAGCCAAAACCGGGACAGGGGCTTATGGCTACACCTTC.

This rearrangement joins TRBV16 to TRBJ1-5, with TRBD1 identical over 10 bases. The V and J ends lost 5 bases and 5 bases, in that order; junction bases with no gene match: 6. The CDR3 is 15 residues long. Germline CDR1 KGHSY, CDR2 FQNENV. The CDR3 nucleotides read TGTGCCAGCAGCAAGACAGGGGGCGGCGATCAGCCCCAGCATTTT. This codes for CASSKTGGGDQPQHF.

The rearrangement links TRBV2 to TRBJ2-7; either TRBD1 or TRBD2 may supply D (5 bases each). Trimming pared 7 bases from V and 3 bases from J, leaving 13 bases between. The CDR3 is made up of 13 amino acids. CDR1 is SNHLY, CDR2 FYNNEI, per germline. The DNA of the CDR3 is TGTGCCAGCACACCGGGACGGAACTACGAGCAGTACTTC. It specifies CASTPGRNYEQYF.